One T cell receptor beta chain is described in this entry. Using immunoSEQ multiplex PCR, the repertoire was profiled, and TCRdb retains in-frame clones only, with some absent. The table shows fewer than 300,000 clones, with 80% to 95% occurring only once. This specimen comes from a study of blood T cell repertoires in COVID-19. The CDR3 has 14 amino acids. Germline-derived CDR1 and CDR2 are SGHRS and YFSETQ. V lost 4 bases to trimming and J lost 4 bases; unmatched junction nucleotides: 4. Sequencing input: peripheral blood. The clonotype originates from a woman in her twenties or thirties with COVID-19, enrolled during active disease. The genes are TRBV5-1 and TRBJ2-2; 7 bases are shared with TRBD2. The CDR3 sequence is CASSDSGGTGELFF. CDR3 sequence (DNA): TGCGCCAGCAGCGACTCGGGGGGCACCGGGGAGCTGTTTTTT.